These T cell receptor beta chains were read from a single sample in a study of blood T cell repertoires in COVID-19. Measured with immunoSEQ multiplex PCR; TCRdb has only the in-frame clones, and not every one. The data hold 88,000 or so clones, with approximately 86% observed a single time. The sample comprised peripheral blood. The receptors stem from a man in his 60s with acute or convalescent COVID-19. The CDR3 runs from the conserved cysteine through the conserved F or W. A D gene is named only where the DNA matches it firmly. Some rows mark clone size as missing; the rest say once, few, many or name a class of expanded clone.

.	TRBV2	.	TRBJ1-6	CASSVVRESPLHF	TGTGCCAGCAGTGTCGTCAGGGAATCACCCCTCCACTTT
.	TRBV7-9	TRBD1	TRBJ1-2	CASSSETGGGYTF	TGTGCCAGCAGCTCAGAAACAGGGGGCGGCTACACCTTC
.	TRBV7-9	.	TRBJ1-3	CASSRRIQLSGNTIYF	TGTGCCAGCAGCCGACGGATACAGCTCTCTGGAAACACCATATATTTT
.	TRBV6-2/TRBV6-3	TRBD2	TRBJ2-1	CASSRPGLAEQFF	TGTGCCAGCAGCAGACCGGGACTAGCGGAGCAGTTCTTC
once	TRBV2	TRBD2	TRBJ2-5	CASSELTSGITGETQYF	TGTGCCAGCAGTGAGTTGACTAGCGGGATCACGGGGGAGACCCAGTACTTC
.	TRBV4-1	.	TRBJ2-7	CASSQALTAYEQYF	TGCGCCAGCAGCCAAGCCCTCACGGCCTACGAGCAGTACTTC
.	TRBV19	TRBD1	TRBJ2-7	CASSAGTGSPYEQYF	TGTGCCAGTAGTGCGGGGACAGGGTCTCCCTACGAGCAGTACTTC
once	TRBV18	TRBD2	TRBJ2-5	CASSLKPGSGRGQETQYF	TGTGCCAGCTCACTAAAACCTGGTAGCGGGAGAGGCCAAGAGACCCAGTACTTC
once	TRBV4-2	.	TRBJ2-2	CASSVELETGELFF	TGTGCCAGCAGCGTGGAGTTGGAGACCGGGGAGCTGTTTTTT
.	TRBV5-1	TRBD1	TRBJ1-3	CASSLQSGQSSGNTIYF	TGCGCCAGCAGCTTGCAGTCGGGACAGTCTTCTGGAAACACCATATATTTT
.	TRBV7-9	.	TRBJ1-1	CASSLGTGRTEAFF	TGTGCCAGCAGCCTTGGAACAGGTAGGACTGAAGCTTTCTTT
.	TRBV5-6	.	TRBJ2-2	CASSFGSLTGELFF	TGTGCCAGCAGCTTCGGGTCGCTGACCGGGGAGCTGTTTTTT
once	TRBV20-1	.	TRBJ1-1	CSARDRTEAFF	TGCAGTGCTAGAGATCGGACTGAAGCTTTCTTT
.	TRBV6-6	.	TRBJ2-1	CASSLVGEQFF	TGTGCCAGCAGCCTCGTCGGTGAGCAGTTCTTC
once	TRBV29-1	.	TRBJ1-3	CSVLGGSGNTIYF	TGCAGCGTTCTGGGAGGGTCTGGAAACACCATATATTTT
.	TRBV7-2	TRBD2	TRBJ2-1	CASCPGTSGYNEQFF	TGTGCCAGCTGTCCCGGGACTAGCGGTTACAATGAGCAGTTCTTC
few	TRBV7-3	TRBD1	TRBJ1-5	CASSLGDRVYSNQPQHF	TGTGCCAGCAGCTTAGGGGACAGGGTATATAGCAATCAGCCCCAGCATTTT
.	TRBV3-1/TRBV3-2	TRBD1	TRBJ1-4	CASSRRTGLSEKLFF	TGTGCCAGCAGCCGAAGGACAGGGTTGAGCGAAAAACTGTTTTTT
.	TRBV5-1	TRBD1	TRBJ2-5	CASSLSTGGQTQYF	TGCGCCAGCAGCTTGAGTACAGGGGGACAGACCCAGTACTTC
few	TRBV3-1/TRBV3-2	.	TRBJ2-7	CASSQAQRSTYEQYF	TGTGCCAGCAGCCAAGCCCAGCGGTCGACCTACGAGCAGTACTTC
.	TRBV5-4	.	TRBJ2-7	CASSPGGGTTPREQYF	TGTGCCAGCAGCCCCGGGGGAGGCACCACACCCCGCGAGCAGTACTTC
.	TRBV6-5	.	TRBJ1-2	CASSPGTGVGYTF	TGTGCCAGCAGTCCCGGGACGGGAGTTGGCTACACCTTC
.	TRBV9	.	TRBJ2-1	CASGDRGQFF	TGTGCCAGCGGAGACCGAGGGCAGTTCTTC
.	TRBV2	.	TRBJ2-7	CASSQYEQYF	TGTGCCAGCTCCCAGTACGAGCAGTACTTC
.	TRBV5-1	TRBD1	TRBJ1-5	CASSLLGDRDQPQHF	TGCGCCAGCAGCTTACTTGGGGACAGGGATCAGCCCCAGCATTTT
.	TRBV5-1	TRBD1	TRBJ1-2	CASSLTQTGLGGYTF	TGCGCCAGCAGCCTGACCCAGACAGGGTTGGGAGGCTACACCTTC
.	TRBV9	TRBD1	TRBJ2-1	CASSATLRGLGEQFF	TGTGCCAGCAGCGCGACACTCAGGGGGCTGGGTGAGCAGTTCTTC
.	TRBV12-3/TRBV12-4	.	TRBJ2-7	CASSPTGYNEQYF	TGTGCCAGCAGTCCTACAGGGTACAACGAGCAGTACTTC
.	TRBV6-5	TRBD1	TRBJ1-1	CASSYSRQGGEAFF	TGTGCCAGCAGTTACTCGAGACAGGGCGGGGAAGCTTTCTTT
.	TRBV19	.	TRBJ2-2	CASSYLGGAVLTGELFF	TGTGCCAGTAGTTATTTAGGTGGTGCAGTACTAACCGGGGAGCTGTTTTTT
.	TRBV10-2	TRBD1	TRBJ1-6	CASLAGQGLGSPLHF	TGCGCCAGCTTGGCGGGACAGGGTTTAGGTTCACCCCTCCACTTT
.	TRBV5-6	.	TRBJ1-2	CASSLDRVVGYTF	TGTGCCAGCAGCTTGGACAGGGTTGTAGGCTACACCTTC
.	TRBV6-6	.	TRBJ1-2	CASWPQGTSYGYTF	TGTGCCAGCTGGCCACAGGGCACATCCTATGGCTACACCTTC
.	TRBV7-2	TRBD1	TRBJ1-1	CASSTRGQLNTEAFF	TGTGCCAGCAGCACCCGGGGACAGCTGAACACTGAAGCTTTCTTT
.	TRBV7-9	TRBD1	TRBJ1-1	CASSRPGQGSRTEAFF	TGTGCCAGCAGTCGCCCGGGACAGGGCAGTCGGACTGAAGCTTTCTTT
.	TRBV6-6	TRBD1	TRBJ2-7	CASSKMPQFSGTGVSGSQYF	TGTGCCAGCAGCAAAATGCCCCAATTCTCCGGGACAGGGGTGAGTGGTAGCCAGTACTTC
.	TRBV5-1	.	TRBJ2-3	CASSLAVPPDTQYF	TGCGCCAGCAGCTTGGCGGTACCCCCGGATACGCAGTATTTT
few	TRBV5-1	.	TRBJ1-2	CASSISRGQGRGYTF	TGCGCCAGCAGCATCTCCAGAGGTCAAGGAAGGGGCTACACCTTC
few	TRBV28	.	TRBJ1-2	CASSLRQVAGYTF	TGTGCCAGCAGTCTTCGACAGGTTGCTGGCTACACCTTC
.	TRBV5-1	.	TRBJ2-1	CASSPRGGLRNEQFF	TGCGCCAGCAGCCCCAGGGGAGGGTTGAGGAATGAGCAGTTCTTC
.	TRBV6-1	.	TRBJ1-2	CASSEQGKYGYTF	TGTGCCAGCAGTGAGCAGGGGAAGTATGGCTACACCTTC
.	TRBV5-1	TRBD1	TRBJ2-7	CASSLWTGVSYEQYF	TGCGCCAGCAGCCTATGGACAGGGGTATCCTACGAGCAGTACTTC
.	TRBV19	.	TRBJ1-1	CASSSRYNRAEDTEAFF	TGTGCCAGTAGTTCACGATATAACAGGGCAGAGGACACTGAAGCTTTCTTT
.	TRBV6-1	TRBD2	TRBJ2-3	CASSASSGGTSTDTQYF	TGTGCCAGCAGTGCGTCTAGCGGGGGGACTAGCACAGATACGCAGTATTTT
.	TRBV7-9	.	TRBJ1-2	CASSLGWAGAVYGYTF	TGTGCCAGCAGCTTAGGATGGGCAGGCGCCGTCTATGGCTACACCTTC
.	TRBV6-2/TRBV6-3	.	TRBJ2-7	CASSYGGWSSYEQYF	TGTGCCAGCAGTTACGGGGGGTGGAGCTCCTACGAGCAGTACTTC
.	TRBV5-1	TRBD2	TRBJ2-3	CASSSGLAVTDTQYF	TGCGCCAGCAGCTCGGGACTAGCGGTCACAGATACGCAGTATTTT